This T cell receptor (beta chain) was recorded in a study of T-cell memory formation after mild COVID-19 (dated by TCRdb to the early 2020s). Notes on the research overall: TCR sequence clusters from the two donors were found to be largely donor specific. Longitudinal TCRalpha and TCRbeta repertoire sequencing tracked T-cell clones expanding and contracting after mild COVID-19 in a couple of donors. Two young, previously healthy adult volunteers made up the cohort, one male and one female. Overall study outcomes, separate from this receptor: Whether the second-wave clones peaking on day 37 were SARS-CoV-2 specific was not confirmed. Some responding clones were detected in pre-infection memory, which suggested that pre-existing cross-reactive memory T cells had joined the SARS-CoV-2 response. The study covered only a couple of mild cases, and larger cohorts including severe cases with pre-infection samples were considered necessary. Contracting CD4+ clones were located mainly in the CM and EM memory subsets, whereas CD8+ clones were found to be enriched in EMRA. From day 15 to 85, contracting clones showed balanced CD4/CD8 phenotypes, whereas a second wave of clones that expanded from day 15 to 37 leaned towards CD4+.

On this clonotype: The clone's antigen remains unknown. The sample holds no much larger clone one base away, and base qualities are not on file.

Ficoll-Paque density gradient centrifugation was used to isolate PBMCs. The sample was run on an Illumina NovaSeq 6000. cDNA libraries for TCRalpha and TCRbeta were prepared by 5'RACE using constant-segment primers, with sample barcodes and unique molecular identifiers added. Trizol reagent was used to extract RNA from every sample. Amplification of the libraries took two PCR steps, and the second step added a second sample barcode plus Illumina TruSeq adapters. Sequencing of the libraries was done on an Illumina NovaSeq, producing 2 x 150 bp paired-end reads. The authors' analysis ran thus. Reads were demultiplexed and collapsed into UMI-guided consensus sequences with migec v1.2.7. Using mixcr v2.1.11, UMI consensuses were aligned to TRA and TRB V and J templates and then assembled into clonotypes. Expanded or contracted clonotypes were those called significant by both edgeR and NoisET, with noise models trained on biological replicates. For edgeR calls, the cutoffs were a false discovery rate-adjusted p below 0.01 and a log2 fold-change threshold of 1. As an exploratory analysis of dynamics, PCA with hierarchical clustering was applied to max-normalized trajectories of the 1000 most abundant clonotypes. Separately sequenced CD4+ and CD8+ repertoires were used to assign the CD4 or CD8 phenotype of responding clones. The public reads were reanalyzed by TCRdb: fastp trimming at Q25, MiXCR alignment, in-frame beta chains only. Rows are unified per CDR3 protein, each entry keeping the most common DNA and genes. These V and J calls originate from TCRdb's pipeline instead of the authors' own analysis. The sample has approximately 250,000 distinct CDR3 sequences on record, over 15% of them singletons. The leading ten clones occupy around 23% of the sample.

Sequencing was carried out using PBMCs or a T cell subset sorted from them (not recorded which). The sequence derives from a man younger than 30 who had mild COVID-19 (a few samples of this study predate the infection). The sample titles of this study are shuffled in the database, so cell type and time point are left out; the donor was told from shared clones.

The CDR3 protein is CASSLEGLAGFEQFF. DNA sequence: TGCGCCAGCAGCTTGGAGGGACTAGCGGGGTTTGAGCAGTTCTTC. The rearrangement combines TRBV5-1 with TRBJ2-1; 13 bases in between match TRBD2. Inclusive of the bounding cysteine and phenylalanine, the CDR3 is 15 residues long. Only CDR3 DNA remains: 45 bases, in frame from the first base. The V end gives up 0 bases and the J end 9 bases, leaving 3 bases in the junction not matched to a gene. According to the germline V gene, CDR1 reads SGHRS and CDR2 reads YFSETQ.